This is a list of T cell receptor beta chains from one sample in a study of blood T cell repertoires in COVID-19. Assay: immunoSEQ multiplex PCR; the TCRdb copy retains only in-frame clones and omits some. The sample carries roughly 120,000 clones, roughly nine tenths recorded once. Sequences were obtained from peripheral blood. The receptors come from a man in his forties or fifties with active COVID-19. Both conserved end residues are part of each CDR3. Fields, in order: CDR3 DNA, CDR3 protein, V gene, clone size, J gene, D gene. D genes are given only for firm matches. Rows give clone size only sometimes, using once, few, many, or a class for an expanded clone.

DNA: TGTGCCAGCAGCCCGAAGCCTCGACTAGCCTCCTACAATGAGCAGTTCTTC; CDR3: CASSPKPRLASYNEQFF; V: TRBV11-3; size: few; J: TRBJ2-1; D: TRBD2
DNA: TGTGCCATCAGTGAGGGGATGGCGGGGGATCGGGAGACCCAGTACTTC; CDR3: CAISEGMAGDRETQYF; V: TRBV10-3; size: -; J: TRBJ2-5; D: TRBD2
DNA: TGTGCCAGCAGCCCCTTTGGGGGGGGGCCCTACAATGAGCAGTTCTTC; CDR3: CASSPFGGGPYNEQFF; V: TRBV5-6; size: -; J: TRBJ2-1; D: -
DNA: TGTGCCAGTGGGCTAGCGAGTTACAATGAGCAGTTCTTC; CDR3: CASGLASYNEQFF; V: TRBV19; size: -; J: TRBJ2-1; D: -
DNA: TGTGCCAGCACCCCGACTCGTAGCTTGCATGAGCAGTTCTTC; CDR3: CASTPTRSLHEQFF; V: TRBV6-5; size: -; J: TRBJ2-1; D: -
DNA: TGTGCCAGCAGCCAAGGACTAGCGGGAGCCCGAGTAGCAGATACGCAGTATTTT; CDR3: CASSQGLAGARVADTQYF; V: TRBV14; size: once; J: TRBJ2-3; D: TRBD2
DNA: TGTGCCAGCAGCGTAGCGTTCGGCGGAAACTCCTACAATGAGCAGTTCTTC; CDR3: CASSVAFGGNSYNEQFF; V: TRBV9; size: once; J: TRBJ2-1; D: -
DNA: TGTGCCAGCTCACCACCGTGTAGCAGACCATACACAGATACGCAGTATTTT; CDR3: CASSPPCSRPYTDTQYF; V: TRBV18; size: -; J: TRBJ2-3; D: -
DNA: TGTGCCACCAGCAGGGGGACATCCTACAATAAGCAGTTCTTC; CDR3: CATSRGTSYNKQFF; V: TRBV15; size: -; J: TRBJ2-1; D: -
DNA: TGTGCCAGCAGCTTGGTGACACACAATGAGCAGTTCTTC; CDR3: CASSLVTHNEQFF; V: TRBV5-4; size: -; J: TRBJ2-1; D: -
DNA: TGCGCCAGCAGCTTCGGACAGGGCCAAGCCGGGGAGCTGTTTTTT; CDR3: CASSFGQGQAGELFF; V: TRBV5-1; size: once; J: TRBJ2-2; D: TRBD1
DNA: TGCGCCAGCAGCTTGGAAAGTTTAGCAGATACGCAGTATTTT; CDR3: CASSLESLADTQYF; V: TRBV5-1; size: -; J: TRBJ2-3; D: -
DNA: TGTGCCAGCGGATCCAGGGGCTCTGGAAACACCATATATTTT; CDR3: CASGSRGSGNTIYF; V: TRBV7-2; size: few; J: TRBJ1-3; D: -
DNA: TGTGCCAGCAGCGCGAGCGGGGTACGTAACAATGAGCAGTTCTTC; CDR3: CASSASGVRNNEQFF; V: TRBV9; size: -; J: TRBJ2-1; D: TRBD2
DNA: TGCAGCGGAGCTCACAATGAGCAGTTCTTC; CDR3: CSGAHNEQFF; V: TRBV29-1; size: -; J: TRBJ2-1; D: -
DNA: TGTGCCAGCAGCTTGGGGACTAGCGGCTCCTACAATGAGCAGTTCTTC; CDR3: CASSLGTSGSYNEQFF; V: TRBV27; size: -; J: TRBJ2-1; D: TRBD2
DNA: TGTGCCAGCAGTTCTTATCTCCGGGACTTCCAGTTCTTC; CDR3: CASSSYLRDFQFF; V: TRBV12-3/TRBV12-4; size: -; J: TRBJ2-1; D: -
DNA: TGTGCCAGCAGCCCGGGACAGGGGAACAATCAGCCCCAGCATTTT; CDR3: CASSPGQGNNQPQHF; V: TRBV9; size: -; J: TRBJ1-5; D: TRBD1
DNA: TGTGCCAGCAGCCCAGGGATTTCCCCCTACTATGGCTACACCTTC; CDR3: CASSPGISPYYGYTF; V: TRBV5-6; size: -; J: TRBJ1-2; D: -
DNA: TGTGCCAGCTCGAGGACTAGCGGGGGAGAGACCCAGTACTTC; CDR3: CASSRTSGGETQYF; V: TRBV18; size: -; J: TRBJ2-5; D: TRBD2
DNA: TGTGCCAGCAGCCCTAGGCAGACAGGGGTCACTGAAGCTTTCTTT; CDR3: CASSPRQTGVTEAFF; V: TRBV28; size: -; J: TRBJ1-1; D: TRBD1
DNA: TGCGCCAGCAGACCTCTTCCGGGACTAGCGGGGCACACAGATACGCAGTATTTT; CDR3: CASRPLPGLAGHTDTQYF; V: TRBV10-2; size: -; J: TRBJ2-3; D: TRBD2
DNA: TGTGCCAGCAGTTCCTATCCAGGGAACGAAAACATTCAGTACTTC; CDR3: CASSSYPGNENIQYF; V: TRBV6-6; size: -; J: TRBJ2-4; D: -
DNA: TGTGCCAGCAGCCCCCTACGGGAGACCCAGTACTTC; CDR3: CASSPLRETQYF; V: TRBV6-2/TRBV6-3; size: -; J: TRBJ2-5; D: -
DNA: TGTGCTAGTGGTTTGGCTACAGGGGCTAATGAGCAGTTCTTC; CDR3: CASGLATGANEQFF; V: TRBV12-5; size: -; J: TRBJ2-1; D: TRBD1
DNA: TGTGCCAGCAGTTTGGGGGACAGGTTCGGTCAGCAGTACTTC; CDR3: CASSLGDRFGQQYF; V: TRBV27; size: -; J: TRBJ2-7; D: TRBD1
DNA: TGTGCCAGCAGCGCGTCGAGGTCGGACAGGGATGAGCAGTTCTTC; CDR3: CASSASRSDRDEQFF; V: TRBV9; size: -; J: TRBJ2-1; D: TRBD1